This entry is about one T cell receptor beta chain. The antigen is undetermined. The culture ran for nine to ten days, and then CD4+ T cells were isolated. Measured with immunoSEQ multiplex PCR; TCRdb has only the in-frame clones, and not every one. The profile shows tens of thousands of clones, around three quarters of them singletons. The data stem from a study of vaccination effects on CD4 cells after COVID-19. Study in general: Viral peptide pool expansion of antigen-specific CD4+ T cells preceded sequencing in the ViraFEST assay. Participants completed two doses of the BNT162b2 or mRNA-1273 vaccine. Study-wide results and limits: Marked clonal contraction was seen late after vaccination (in both infection- and vaccine-induced clones).

The CDR3 spans 15 residues. Trimming removed 1 base from V and 2 bases from J, with 11 bases in between. CDR1 and CDR2 from the germline V gene are MGHRA and YSYEKL. The TCR originated in a human donor who received a COVID-19 vaccine. The chain has TRBV4-1 and TRBJ1-2; D unclear. The sample in question was CD4+ T cells from PBMCs cultured without peptide, obtained before COVID-19 vaccination. Written as DNA, the CDR3 is TGCGCCAGCAGCCAAGGTCCCTCAGCCAACTATGGCTACACCTTC. Its protein product is CASSQGPSANYGYTF.